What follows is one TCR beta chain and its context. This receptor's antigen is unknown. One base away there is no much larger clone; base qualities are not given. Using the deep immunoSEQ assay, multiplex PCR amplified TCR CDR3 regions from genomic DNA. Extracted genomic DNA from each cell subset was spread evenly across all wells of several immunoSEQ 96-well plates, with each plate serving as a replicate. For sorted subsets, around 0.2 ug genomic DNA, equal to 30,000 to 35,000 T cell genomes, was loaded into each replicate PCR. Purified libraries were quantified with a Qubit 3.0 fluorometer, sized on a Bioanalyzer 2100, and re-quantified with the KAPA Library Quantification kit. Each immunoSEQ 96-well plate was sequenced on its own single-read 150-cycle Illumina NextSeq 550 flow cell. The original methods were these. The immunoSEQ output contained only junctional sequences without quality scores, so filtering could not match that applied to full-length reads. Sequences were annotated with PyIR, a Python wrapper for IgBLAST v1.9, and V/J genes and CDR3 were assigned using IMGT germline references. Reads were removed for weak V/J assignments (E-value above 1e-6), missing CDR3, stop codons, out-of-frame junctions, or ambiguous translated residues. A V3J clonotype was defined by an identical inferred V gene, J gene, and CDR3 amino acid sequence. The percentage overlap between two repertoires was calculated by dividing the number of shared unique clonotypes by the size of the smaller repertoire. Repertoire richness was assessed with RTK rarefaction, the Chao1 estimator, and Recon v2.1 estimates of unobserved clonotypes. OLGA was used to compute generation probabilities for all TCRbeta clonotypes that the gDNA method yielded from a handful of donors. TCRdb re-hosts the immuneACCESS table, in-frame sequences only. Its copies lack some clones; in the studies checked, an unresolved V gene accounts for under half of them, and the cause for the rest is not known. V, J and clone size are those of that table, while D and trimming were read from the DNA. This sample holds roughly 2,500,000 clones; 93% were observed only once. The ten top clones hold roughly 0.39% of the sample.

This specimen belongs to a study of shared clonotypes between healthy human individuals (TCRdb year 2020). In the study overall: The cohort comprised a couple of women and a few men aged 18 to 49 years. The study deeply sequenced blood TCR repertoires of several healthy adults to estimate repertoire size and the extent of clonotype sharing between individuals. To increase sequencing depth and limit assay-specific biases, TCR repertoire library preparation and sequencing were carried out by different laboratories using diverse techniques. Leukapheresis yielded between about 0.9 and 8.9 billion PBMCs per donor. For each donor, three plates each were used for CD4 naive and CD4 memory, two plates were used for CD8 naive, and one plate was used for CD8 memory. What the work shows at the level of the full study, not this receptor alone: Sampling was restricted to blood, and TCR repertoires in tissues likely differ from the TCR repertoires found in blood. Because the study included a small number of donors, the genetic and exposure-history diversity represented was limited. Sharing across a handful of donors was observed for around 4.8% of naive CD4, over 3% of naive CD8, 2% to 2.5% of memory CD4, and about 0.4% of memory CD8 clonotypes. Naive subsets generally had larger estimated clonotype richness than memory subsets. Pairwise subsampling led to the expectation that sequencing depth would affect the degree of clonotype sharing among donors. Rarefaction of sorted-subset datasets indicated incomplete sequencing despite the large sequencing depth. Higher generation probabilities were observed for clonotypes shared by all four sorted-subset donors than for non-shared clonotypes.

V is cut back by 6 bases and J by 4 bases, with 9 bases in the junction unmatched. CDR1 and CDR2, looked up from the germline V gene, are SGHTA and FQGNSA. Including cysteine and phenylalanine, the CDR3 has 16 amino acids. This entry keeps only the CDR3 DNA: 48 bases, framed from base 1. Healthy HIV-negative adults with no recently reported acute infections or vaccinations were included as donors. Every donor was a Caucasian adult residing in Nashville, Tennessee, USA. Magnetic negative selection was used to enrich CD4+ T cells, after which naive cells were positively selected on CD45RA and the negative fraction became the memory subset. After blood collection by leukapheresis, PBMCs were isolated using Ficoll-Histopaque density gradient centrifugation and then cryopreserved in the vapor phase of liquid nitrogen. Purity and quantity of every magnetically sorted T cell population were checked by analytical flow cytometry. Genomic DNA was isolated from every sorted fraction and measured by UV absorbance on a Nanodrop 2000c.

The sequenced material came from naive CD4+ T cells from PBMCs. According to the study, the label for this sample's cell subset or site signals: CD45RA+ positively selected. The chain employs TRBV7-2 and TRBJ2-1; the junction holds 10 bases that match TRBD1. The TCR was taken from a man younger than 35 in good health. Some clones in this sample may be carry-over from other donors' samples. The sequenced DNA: TGTGCCAGCAGTGACTGGACAGGGGGTTCGTACAATGAGCAGTTCTTC. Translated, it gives CASSDWTGGSYNEQFF.